One and the same sample provided the 29 T cell receptor beta chains below, sequenced in a study of blood T cell repertoires in COVID-19. Method: immunoSEQ multiplex PCR; TCRdb's copy keeps in-frame clones and lacks some. The sample shows roughly 200,000 clones, 75% to 85% of them seen only once. The sequencing sample was made of peripheral blood. The receptors originated from a man aged 55-75 years with acute or convalescent COVID-19.

Only one count was recorded for this clone. This rearrangement joins TRBV30 to TRBJ1-2; D call uncertain. The CDR3 contains 14 residues. Trimming took off 0 bases at V and 2 bases at J, with 10 bases between the two ends. CDR1 and CDR2 (germline): GTSNPN, SVGIG (reference sequence). The CDR3 DNA is TGTGCCTGGAGTGTCTTTGCAGGAAACTATGGCTACACCTTC. Encoded protein: CAWSVFAGNYGYTF. The full variable domain, rest sourced from reference TRBV30 and TRBJ1-2, is SQTIHQWPATLVQPVGSPLSLECTVEGTSNPNLYWYRQAAGRGLQLLFYSVGIGQISSEVPQNLSASRPQDRQFILSSKKLLLSDSGFYLCAWSVFAGNYGYTFGSGTRLTVV.

This chain links TRBV6-2 or TRBV6-3 with TRBJ1-4; D ambiguous. Germline-derived CDR1 and CDR2 are MNHEY and SVGEGT. CDR3 length: 16 amino acids. The V and J ends lost 2 bases and 2 bases respectively, with 12 bases between them. CDR3 protein: CASSYVRVTTNEKLFF. The DNA for the CDR3 is TGTGCCAGCAGTTACGTTCGGGTAACCACTAATGAAAAACTGTTTTTT.

V is TRBV29-1 and J is TRBJ1-1, with D hard to call. The CDR3 consists of 12 residues. Germline loops: CDR1 SQVTM, CDR2 ANQGSEA. Trimming stripped 2 bases from V and 6 bases from J, with 10 bases between. CDR3 in amino acids: CSVEYTKAEAFF. For the CDR3, the DNA is TGCAGCGTTGAATATACTAAGGCTGAAGCTTTCTTT.

The chain is built from TRBV7-9 and TRBJ2-1; 9 bases line up with TRBD1. Germline values: CDR1 SEHNR, CDR2 FQNEAQ (reference sequence). V gave up 2 bases and J gave up 5 bases; unmatched junction bases: 4. The CDR3 is 15 residues long. The CDR3 protein is CASSLWGQGDNEQFF. In DNA, the CDR3 is TGTGCCAGCAGCTTATGGGGACAGGGAGACAATGAGCAGTTCTTC.

This chain uses TRBV4-2 with TRBJ1-1; no clear D gene. V was shortened by 3 bases and J by 1 base, with 12 bases between the two germline ends. The CDR3 runs to 15 residues. Germline V lookup: CDR1 LGHNA, CDR2 YNFKEQ. The DNA of the CDR3 is TGTGCCAGCAGCCAGAACGAAGGAGCGAACACTGAAGCTTTCTTT. Residues: CASSQNEGANTEAFF.

CDR3 amino acids: CASNPIAALTYNEQFF. The CDR3 bases are TGTGCCAGCAATCCCATAGCGGCCCTCACCTACAATGAGCAGTTCTTC. The chain combines TRBV5-6 with TRBJ2-1; TRBD2 might be the D (6 bases). The V end lost 6 bases, the J end lost 2 bases, and 18 bases lay between the germline ends. CDR1 SGHDT and CDR2 YYEEEE come from the germline V gene. The CDR3 extends over 16 amino acids. Full variable domain (remainder filled in from reference TRBV5-6 and TRBJ2-1): DAGVTQSPTHLIKTRGQQVTLRCSPKSGHDTVSWYQQALGQGPQFIFQYYEEEERQRGNFPDRFSGHQFPNYSSELNVNALLLGDSALYLCASNPIAALTYNEQFFGPGTRLTVL.

The V and J genes are TRBV7-7 and TRBJ2-3; 7 nucleotides match TRBD2. Germline V CDR1 and CDR2: SSHAT, FNYEAQ (reference sequence). With 1 base clipped from V and 1 base from J, the junction kept 2 bases outside the gene matches. There are 15 residues in the CDR3. CDR3 nucleotides: TGTGCCAGCAGCTTAGGTCTAGCGGGCACAGATACGCAGTATTTT. It specifies CASSLGLAGTDTQYF.

A single count supports this clone. This chain joins TRBV9 and TRBJ2-6, with 7 bases that match TRBD1. CDR3 length: 18 residues. The trim removed 0 bases at V and 0 bases at J, leaving 6 bases unmatched. Germline CDR1 reads SGDLS; CDR2 reads YYNGEE. CDR3 in amino acids: CASSVEFRGSSGANVLTF. CDR3 DNA: TGTGCCAGCAGCGTAGAGTTCAGGGGGAGCTCTGGGGCCAACGTCCTGACTTTC.

The chain couples TRBV6-5 to TRBJ1-1; TRBD1 is a possible D gene (6 bases). V lost 3 bases, J lost 8 bases, and 7 bases lay in between. CDR3 length: 11 amino acids. Germline V gives CDR1 MNHEY, CDR2 SVGAGI. The CDR3 region has the DNA TGTGCCAGCAGTTATCAGGGGGAAGCTTTCTTT. Translated: CASSYQGEAFF.

The chain carries TRBV19 and TRBJ1-1; D not resolved. The V end lost 10 bases, the J end lost 0 bases, and 21 bases lay between the germline ends. Germline loops: CDR1 LNHDA, CDR2 SQIVND (reference sequence). The CDR3 consists of 16 residues. DNA of the CDR3: TGTGCCACCGTCCTGAGCGGCGCGAGCGTGAACACTGAAGCTTTCTTT. It translates to CATVLSGASVNTEAFF.

The chain uses TRBV12-3 or TRBV12-4 and TRBJ1-1; D is perhaps TRBD1 (6 bases). Between the trimmed V and J ends, which lost 5 bases and 1 base, there was a span of 8 bases. This CDR3 is 13 amino acids long. In DNA, the CDR3 is TGTGCCAGCAGTGTACAGGGGAACACTGAAGCTTTCTTT. It yields the protein CASSVQGNTEAFF.

This chain's CDR3 is CASRPPTGVLFEKLFF. CDR3 coding DNA: TGTGCCAGTAGACCCCCGACAGGGGTACTTTTTGAAAAACTGTTTTTT. The genes are TRBV19 and TRBJ1-4, with TRBD1 identical over 8 bases. Germline CDR1 and CDR2: LNHDA and SQIVND (reference sequence). The CDR3 contains 16 residues. The J segment lost 7 bases and the V segment lost 6 bases, leaving 13 bases of the junction unmatched. Combining the CDR3 with reference TRBV19 and TRBJ1-4 gives the whole variable domain DGGITQSPKYLFRKEGQNVTLSCEQNLNHDAMYWYRQDPGQGLRLIYYSQIVNDFQKGDIAEGYSVSREKKESFPLTVTSAQKNPTAFYLCASRPPTGVLFEKLFFGSGTQLSVL.

This clone has just a few counts. The chain carries TRBV11-2 and TRBJ2-1; tentative D call: TRBD1 (5 bases). Trimming stripped 4 bases from V and 1 base from J, with 14 bases between. The CDR3 has 16 amino acids. Germline V gives CDR1 SGHAT, CDR2 FQNNGV. CDR3 region: CASSYVGQFSYNEQFF. DNA for the CDR3: TGTGCCAGCAGCTACGTGGGGCAGTTTTCCTACAATGAGCAGTTCTTC.

The rearrangement joins TRBV2 to TRBJ1-6, with D maybe TRBD1 (5 bases). The CDR3 is 14 amino acids. The germline V gene encodes CDR1 SNHLY and CDR2 FYNNEI. V dropped 3 bases and J dropped 9 bases, with 12 bases sitting between them. The CDR3 region has the DNA TGTGCCAGCAGTGACGGGGGGACCCTTTCACCCCTCCACTTT. This translates into CASSDGGTLSPLHF.

The chain employs TRBV10-3 and TRBJ2-3, with 9 bases lining up with TRBD2. The CDR3 runs 16 residues. V was pared by 3 bases and J by 2 bases, with 6 bases of the junction left unmatched. The germline V gene has CDR1 ENHRY and CDR2 SYGVKD. The chain's CDR3 is CAISEPLAGHTDTQYF. CDR3 nucleotide sequence: TGTGCCATCAGTGAACCTCTAGCGGGACACACAGATACGCAGTATTTT.

This clone was recorded a few times. The chain employs TRBV6-5 and TRBJ2-2; TRBD2 aligns across 11 bases. The CDR3 contains 14 residues. After removal of 11 bases from V and 0 bases from J, the junction contained 2 bases not matched to a gene. In germline, CDR1 is MNHEY, CDR2 SVGAGI. The CDR3 protein is CAGGLAANTGELFF. The CDR3 DNA reads TGTGCCGGGGGACTAGCGGCGAACACCGGGGAGCTGTTTTTT.

This sequence joins TRBV19 and TRBJ2-1, with 8 positions matching TRBD1. CDR1 LNHDA and CDR2 SQIVND come from the germline V gene (reference sequence). This CDR3 is 17 amino acids long. V was clipped by 6 bases and J by 8 bases; unmatched bases: 18. For the CDR3, the DNA is TGTGCCAGTAGCCCGGGCGGCAGGGGGCGGGTAGGCTATGAGCAGTTCTTC. This translates into CASSPGGRGRVGYEQFF.

The chain is built from TRBV28 and TRBJ2-7, with TRBD1 matching 7 bases. The CDR3 spans 14 residues. V was clipped by 5 bases and J by 6 bases; unmatched bases: 10. The germline gives CDR1 MDHEN, CDR2 SYDVKM. CDR3 residues: CASSLGATGFEQYF. The CDR3 nucleotides are TGTGCCAGCAGTCTTGGAGCGACAGGGTTCGAGCAGTACTTC. Looking up the rest from reference TRBV28 and TRBJ2-7 gives the full variable domain: DVKVTQSSRYLVKRTGEKVFLECVQDMDHENMFWYRQDPGLGLRLIYFSYDVKMKEKGDIPEGYSVSREKKERFSLILESASTNQTSMYLCASSLGATGFEQYFGPGTRLTVT.

This clone was seen only once. V usage is TRBV6-6 and J usage is TRBJ2-7, with D unclear. Trimming shortened V by 2 bases and J by 5 bases, and 16 bases separated the two germline ends. The CDR3 covers 15 residues. Germline lookup yields CDR1 MNHNY and CDR2 SVGAGI (reference sequence). Here the CDR3 reads CASSYGPISIHEQYF. CDR3 sequence (DNA): TGTGCCAGCAGTTACGGTCCTATTAGTATCCACGAGCAGTACTTC.

This clone has more than one count but fewer than ten. This chain connects TRBV15 to TRBJ1-5; TRBD1 agrees at 11 bases. This CDR3 has 15 residues. V lost 5 bases, J lost 5 bases, and 5 bases stayed unmatched. CDR1 is LNHNV and CDR2 is YYDKDF in the germline V gene (reference sequence). The DNA of the CDR3 is TGTGCCACCAGCCTGGACAGGGGGCAGGATCAGCCCCAGCATTTT. Amino acid sequence: CATSLDRGQDQPQHF.

The chain recombines TRBV23-1 with TRBJ1-5, with D unclear. TRBV23-1 is recorded as an ORF, its role being uncertain. The length of the CDR3 is 15 residues. V gave up 3 bases and J gave up 3 bases, with 12 bases separating them. CDR3 protein: CASSHNSQDNQPQHF. DNA of the CDR3: TGCGCCAGCAGTCACAATAGTCAGGACAATCAGCCCCAGCATTTT.

This chain links TRBV7-2 with TRBJ2-1; D gene uncertain. V lost 5 bases to trimming and J lost 8 bases, with 13 bases between them. This CDR3 region has 13 residues. The germline V gene has CDR1 SGHTA and CDR2 FQGNSA. As DNA, the CDR3 is TGTGCCAGCAGCCCTCACTCGATTTATGAGCAGTTCTTC. It codes for CASSPHSIYEQFF.

The gene calls are TRBV12-5 and TRBJ2-4; D possibly corresponds to TRBD1 (5 bases). The CDR3 has 12 amino acids. V shed 3 bases and J shed 7 bases, with 7 bases lying between them. Germline CDR1 reads LGHNT; CDR2 reads FRNRAP. The CDR3: CASGLRGNIQYF. The CDR3 DNA is TGTGCTAGTGGTTTAAGGGGCAACATTCAGTACTTC.

CDR3 sequence (DNA): TGCGCCAGCAGCTCTCTAGGCAATGAGCAGTTCTTC. Its protein product is CASSSLGNEQFF. This rearrangement joins TRBV5-1 to TRBJ2-1; D not resolved. V was trimmed by 3 bases and J by 6 bases, leaving 7 bases between them. The CDR3 loop spans 12 amino acids. In germline, CDR1 is SGHRS, CDR2 YFSETQ.

This clone was found a few times. The chain is built from TRBV5-1 and TRBJ1-1; 8 bases align to TRBD1. The trim removed 0 bases at V and 5 bases at J, leaving 6 bases unmatched. The CDR3 sequence is 15 residues long. Per germline, CDR1 SGHRS and CDR2 YFSETQ. The CDR3 DNA reads TGCGCCAGCAGCTTGGCGCTCAGGGGGCTTACTGAAGCTTTCTTT. Residues: CASSLALRGLTEAFF.

This chain joins TRBV6-5 and TRBJ1-2; D remains ambiguous. The CDR3 has 15 amino acids. CDR1 and CDR2 (germline): MNHEY, SVGAGI. V lost 5 bases, J lost 8 bases, and 21 bases lay in between. CDR3 in DNA: TGTGCCAGCAGTCTTCTCGCCTATATGGGCTTGGGCTACACCTTC. It encodes CASSLLAYMGLGYTF.

The genes are TRBV4-1 and TRBJ1-6, with 7 bases aligning to TRBD1. The V gene's germline CDR1 is MGHRA and CDR2 YSYEKL. The V and J ends lost 0 bases and 6 bases, in that order; junction bases with no gene match: 11. The CDR3 runs to 18 residues. The chain's CDR3 is CASSQEPLRTGVNSPLHF. As DNA, the CDR3 is TGCGCCAGCAGCCAAGAACCCCTCCGGACAGGTGTTAATTCACCCCTCCACTTT.

The V gene is TRBV4-1, the J gene TRBJ2-7, with 11 bases matching TRBD1. The germline CDR1 and CDR2 sequences are MGHRA and YSYEKL. V lost 0 bases, J lost 3 bases, and 4 bases stayed unmatched. This CDR3 is built from 16 residues. CDR3 amino acids: CASSQEGGTGGYEQYF. As DNA, the CDR3 is TGCGCCAGCAGCCAAGAAGGAGGGACAGGGGGCTACGAGCAGTACTTC.

This clone appeared once. J is TRBJ1-3 and V is TRBV19; 10 bases line up with TRBD1. Germline V gene data show CDR1 as LNHDA and CDR2 as SQIVND (reference sequence). Trimming cost V 5 bases and J 3 bases; bases outside gene matches: 13. The CDR3 extends over 18 amino acids. Here the CDR3 reads CASSARRPGQGLGNTIYF. CDR3 DNA: TGTGCCAGTAGTGCGAGACGTCCGGGACAGGGGCTTGGAAACACCATATATTTT. Full variable domain (missing parts from reference TRBV19 and TRBJ1-3): DGGITQSPKYLFRKEGQNVTLSCEQNLNHDAMYWYRQDPGQGLRLIYYSQIVNDFQKGDIAEGYSVSREKKESFPLTVTSAQKNPTAFYLCASSARRPGQGLGNTIYFGEGSWLTVV.